Below are 32 T cell receptor beta chains sequenced from a single sample in a study of blood T cell repertoires in COVID-19. Using immunoSEQ multiplex PCR, the repertoire was profiled, and TCRdb retains in-frame clones only, with some absent. This sample has about 150,000 clones, with approximately 78% found just once. Sequenced sample: peripheral blood. These receptors were collected from a human donor with acute or convalescent COVID-19. The donor label of this sample is uncertain.

This chain uses TRBV5-6 with TRBJ1-2; the D is unclear. V was clipped by 4 bases and J by 8 bases, with 18 bases between them. Germline values: CDR1 SGHDT, CDR2 YYEEEE. The CDR3 extends over 14 amino acids. The CDR3 DNA reads as TGTGCCAGCAGCCCCTGGGCGACAAGCCGAGGCTACACCTTC. Translating gives CASSPWATSRGYTF. Combining the CDR3 with reference TRBV5-6 and TRBJ1-2 gives the whole variable domain DAGVTQSPTHLIKTRGQQVTLRCSPKSGHDTVSWYQQALGQGPQFIFQYYEEEERQRGNFPDRFSGHQFPNYSSELNVNALLLGDSALYLCASSPWATSRGYTFGSGTRLTVV.

This clone was observed at least ten times. The chain combines TRBV7-2 with TRBJ1-5, with 9 bases aligning to TRBD1. V lost 1 base, J lost 2 bases, and 3 bases stayed unmatched. CDR1 is SGHTA and CDR2 is FQGNSA in the germline V gene. This CDR3 has 16 residues. The CDR3 sequence is CASSLVGQGRNQPQHF. CDR3 DNA: TGTGCCAGCAGCTTAGTGGGACAGGGACGCAATCAGCCCCAGCATTTT.

The chain is built from TRBV20-1 and TRBJ2-5; 7 positions match TRBD2. Unmatched junction bases numbered 3, after V lost 6 bases and J lost 5 bases. Germline V gene data show CDR1 as DFQATT and CDR2 as SNEGSKA (reference sequence). This CDR3 has 11 residues. The CDR3 bases are TGCAGTGCGGGGGGGTACGAGACCCAGTACTTC. This gives the protein CSAGGYETQYF.

This chain connects TRBV7-2 to TRBJ2-1; TRBD2 agrees at 9 bases. CDR1 is SGHTA and CDR2 is FQGNSA in the germline V gene. The CDR3 has 18 residues. The trim removed 3 bases at V and 7 bases at J, leaving 16 bases unmatched. The CDR3: CASSLTSGPPSGGNEQFF. As DNA, the CDR3 is TGTGCCAGCAGCTTGACTAGCGGACCTCCTTCCGGCGGGAATGAGCAGTTCTTC.

V usage is TRBV6-6 and J usage is TRBJ1-1; 9 positions match TRBD1. CDR3 size: 14 residues. Germline V gives CDR1 MNHNY, CDR2 SVGAGI (reference sequence). The V segment lost 5 bases and the J segment 4 bases; nucleotides outside the gene matches: 5. The CDR3 reads CASSPDRGITEAFF. Written as DNA, the CDR3 is TGTGCCAGCAGTCCTGACAGGGGGATCACTGAAGCTTTCTTT.

This sequence joins TRBV18 and TRBJ1-2, with 8 bases lining up with TRBD1. V was clipped by 2 bases and J by 7 bases; unmatched bases: 9. This CDR3 contains 15 residues. Germline loops: CDR1 KGHSH, CDR2 LQKENI. CDR3 protein: CASSPDGTGQVGYTF. The CDR3 nucleotides are TGTGCCAGCTCACCAGACGGGACAGGCCAGGTTGGCTACACCTTC.

The chain uses TRBV6-5 and TRBJ1-2; 7 bases are shared with TRBD1. CDR1 and CDR2 (germline): MNHEY, SVGAGI. Losses at the gene ends were 5 bases for V and 4 bases for J; bases not matched to a gene: 7. This CDR3 contains 14 residues. Written as DNA, the CDR3 is TGTGCCAGCAGTCAGAGGGGGCGCGGCTATGGCTACACCTTC. It codes for CASSQRGRGYGYTF.

V and J are TRBV7-9 and TRBJ1-1; 7 bases align to TRBD1. The CDR3 is made up of 13 amino acids. Germline CDR1 SEHNR, CDR2 FQNEAQ (reference sequence). V lost 6 bases, J lost 7 bases, and 8 bases stayed unmatched. The CDR3 spells CASSWRGDSEAFF. The CDR3 DNA sequence: TGTGCCAGCAGTTGGAGAGGGGACAGTGAAGCTTTCTTT.

This chain joins TRBV10-3 and TRBJ1-2; tentatively, D is TRBD1 (6 bases). V was shortened by 3 bases and J by 3 bases, with 20 bases between the two germline ends. Germline V lookup: CDR1 ENHRY, CDR2 SYGVKD. The CDR3 extends over 17 amino acids. CDR3 loop: CAISEGRGGSSHYGYTF. The CDR3 coding sequence is TGTGCCATCAGTGAAGGAAGGGGGGGATCATCCCACTATGGCTACACCTTC.

The chain links TRBV3-1 (or the pseudogene TRBV3-2) to TRBJ1-2; TRBD1 agrees at 7 bases. Trimming cost V 3 bases and J 4 bases; bases outside gene matches: 2. CDR3 length: 13 amino acids. CDR1 is LGHDT and CDR2 is YNNKEL in the germline V gene (reference sequence). Written as DNA, the CDR3 is TGTGCCAGCAGCCAGGACAGGTTCTATGGCTACACCTTC. Translation gives CASSQDRFYGYTF.

This clone was found once. The chain employs TRBV7-2 and TRBJ1-2; D gene uncertain. The V gene's germline CDR1 is SGHTA and CDR2 FQGNSA. V gave up 1 base and J gave up 8 bases, with 14 bases separating them. The CDR3 is 14 amino acids. The chain's CDR3 is CASSLEALKRGYTF. CDR3 nucleotides: TGTGCCAGCAGCTTAGAAGCCCTTAAACGGGGCTACACCTTC.

V is TRBV9 and J is TRBJ1-6; maybe TRBD1 (5 bases). The CDR3 runs to 12 residues. Trimming shortened V by 5 bases and J by 7 bases, and 7 bases separated the two germline ends. CDR1 is SGDLS and CDR2 is YYNGEE in the germline V gene. The CDR3 DNA sequence: TGTGCCAGCAGGGGACTAAATTCACCCCTCCACTTT. This sequence encodes CASRGLNSPLHF.

J is TRBJ2-5 and V is TRBV29-1, with a tentative D call TRBD2 (6 bases). Germline V gene lookup returns CDR1 SQVTM and CDR2 ANQGSEA. CDR3 length: 11 residues. The CDR3 coding sequence is TGCAGTAAGAAGGAGGGAGAGACCCAGTACTTC. Its protein product is CSKKEGETQYF.

The chain employs TRBV6-6 and TRBJ1-6; D gene ambiguous. The CDR3 consists of 17 residues. V was shortened by 5 bases and J by 0 bases, with 14 bases between the two germline ends. Germline V gives CDR1 MNHNY, CDR2 SVGAGI (reference sequence). The CDR3 here is CASSPTPRSSYNSPLHF. The CDR3 DNA reads TGTGCCAGCAGTCCGACCCCAAGGAGCTCCTATAATTCACCCCTCCACTTT.

V usage is TRBV3-1 (or the pseudogene TRBV3-2) and J usage is TRBJ2-7; 12 bases fit TRBD1. V shed 2 bases and J 7 bases; nucleotides not matched to a gene: 9. This CDR3 contains 16 residues. CDR1 and CDR2 (germline): LGHDT, YNNKEL (reference sequence). For the CDR3, the DNA is TGTGCCAGCAGCCAAACTCCGGGACAGGGGGCGAGGGAGCAGTACTTC. This gives the protein CASSQTPGQGAREQYF.

This chain links TRBV4-2 with TRBJ2-7, with D maybe TRBD2 (5 bases). This CDR3 has 15 amino acids. In germline, CDR1 is LGHNA, CDR2 YNFKEQ. V lost 1 base and J 3 bases, leaving 13 bases between the germline ends. In DNA, the CDR3 is TGTGCCAGCAGCCAAGCCGATGACCGGGACTACGAGCAGTACTTC. Its translation: CASSQADDRDYEQYF.

CDR3 DNA sequence: TGTGCCAGCAGGATCCCAGGAGGCATCTCCTACGAGCAGTACTTC. Translating it yields CASRIPGGISYEQYF. The chain has TRBV6-5 and TRBJ2-7, with D perhaps TRBD2 (5 bases). Germline assignment: CDR1 MNHEY and CDR2 SVGAGI. The CDR3 runs 15 residues. Trimming took 6 bases from V and 0 from J, leaving 15 bases between them.

The rearrangement uses TRBV6-1 and TRBJ1-2; a weak D match, TRBD1 (6 bases). The V and J ends lost 3 bases and 4 bases respectively, with 15 bases between them. The CDR3 is 15 amino acids. The V gene's germline CDR1 is MNHNS and CDR2 SASEGT. CDR3 coding DNA: TGTGCCAGCAGTGAGACTCAGGGGAATGTCTATGGCTACACCTTC. Translating gives CASSETQGNVYGYTF.

The chain employs TRBV2 and TRBJ2-1; D possibly corresponds to TRBD1 (6 bases). From germline, CDR1 is SNHLY and CDR2 FYNNEI. The V end lost 3 bases, the J end lost 11 bases, and 17 bases lay between the germline ends. CDR3 length equals 14 residues. DNA for the CDR3: TGTGCCAGCAGTGAGGACGACAGGCGGAATCAGCAGTTCTTC. Amino acid sequence: CASSEDDRRNQQFF.

CDR3 nucleotides: TGTGCCACCAGCAGAGTCGACAGGGGAACGAGATGGGGTAATTCACCCCTCCACTTT. Its protein is CATSRVDRGTRWGNSPLHF. V gene TRBV15 combines with J gene TRBJ1-6; 8 bases map to TRBD1. The V and J ends lost 1 base and 6 bases, in that order; junction bases with no gene match: 14. Germline V lookup: CDR1 LNHNV, CDR2 YYDKDF (reference sequence). The CDR3 is made up of 19 amino acids.

The J gene is TRBJ2-5, the V gene TRBV9; 10 bases fit TRBD1. J was trimmed by 1 base and V by 3 bases; bases with no gene match: 3. CDR3 length equals 15 residues. In germline, CDR1 is SGDLS, CDR2 YYNGEE. CDR3 in amino acids: CASSAGTGAQETQYF. The CDR3 region has the DNA TGTGCCAGCAGCGCCGGGACAGGGGCCCAAGAGACCCAGTACTTC.

This clone has only a few counts. V and J are TRBV5-4 and TRBJ1-1, with D tentatively TRBD1 (6 bases). V was cut by 0 bases and J by 0 bases, with 12 bases left in between. The CDR3 runs to 16 residues. CDR1 is SGHNT and CDR2 is YYREEE in the germline V gene (reference sequence). The CDR3 DNA reads TGTGCCAGCAGCTTGGGACCCGACAGGATGAACACTGAAGCTTTCTTT. It codes for CASSLGPDRMNTEAFF.

J is TRBJ1-2 and V is TRBV6-4; the D gene is possibly TRBD1 (6 bases). Trimming removed 4 bases at V and 5 bases at J, with 11 bases between. Germline CDR1 MRHNA, CDR2 SNTAGT. The CDR3 spans 13 residues. The chain's CDR3 is CASSAQQGYGYTF. For the CDR3, the DNA is TGTGCCAGCAGTGCCCAACAGGGTTATGGCTACACCTTC.

This clone was counted once. The chain joins TRBV3-1 (or the pseudogene TRBV3-2) to TRBJ1-2; D unclear. Germline V gene lookup returns CDR1 LGHDT and CDR2 YNNKEL (reference sequence). The V and J ends lost 4 bases and 4 bases respectively, with 13 bases between them. This CDR3 comprises 14 residues. CDR3 coding DNA: TGTGCCAGCAGCCCCACTCCCGAGGGCTATGGCTACACCTTC. Its protein is CASSPTPEGYGYTF.

V is TRBV30 and J is TRBJ1-1, with a possible D match to TRBD1 (5 bases). From germline, CDR1 is GTSNPN and CDR2 SVGIG (reference sequence). Between the trimmed V and J ends, which lost 0 bases and 6 bases, there was a span of 11 bases. The CDR3 runs 13 residues. In nucleotides, the CDR3 is TGTGCCTGGAGTGTCCGGGGGATCGCTGAAGCTTTCTTT. Translated, it gives CAWSVRGIAEAFF.

This clone has only one observation. The CDR3 region is CGVRGENIQYF. CDR3 bases: TGCGGCGTCCGGGGGGAAAACATTCAGTACTTC. This chain connects TRBV20-1 to TRBJ2-4; 7 nucleotides agree with TRBD2. The CDR3 consists of 11 residues. CDR1 and CDR2 from the germline V gene are DFQATT and SNEGSKA (reference sequence).

This clone was found once. This chain uses TRBV3-1 (or the pseudogene TRBV3-2) with TRBJ1-2; possible D gene TRBD1, 6 bases. V lost 3 bases to trimming and J lost 7 bases, with 21 bases between them. Germline V gene sequence: CDR1 LGHDT, CDR2 YNNKEL (reference sequence). The CDR3 covers 16 residues. The CDR3 DNA follows: TGTGCCAGCAGCCAGGGAAGTCGGACAGAAATTGGTGGCTACACCTTC. This encodes CASSQGSRTEIGGYTF.

Regarding this clone: Germline is not matched at one junction end, which may reflect a read error. The chain has TRBV2 and TRBJ2-7; TRBD1 is a possible D gene (5 bases). CDR1 is SNHLY and CDR2 is FYNNEI in the germline V gene. This CDR3 region has 10 residues. In nucleotides, the CDR3 is TGTGCCAGCAGTGTCAGGGATTCCAACTTC. It encodes CASSVRDSNF.

The table lists this clone with a few counts. V is TRBV6-1 and J is TRBJ2-5, with a tentative D call TRBD1 (6 bases). Looked up from germline, CDR1 is MNHNS and CDR2 is SASEGT. Trimming pared 1 base from V and 1 base from J, leaving 13 bases between. The CDR3 sequence is 16 residues long. In nucleotides, the CDR3 is TGTGCCAGCAGTGAAGGCTTTTGGGGGCTCCAAGAGACCCAGTACTTC. This sequence encodes CASSEGFWGLQETQYF.

This clone was picked up a small number of times. CDR3 protein: CASSTDPGGYTEAFF. The CDR3 coding sequence is TGCGCCAGCAGCACGGACCCGGGCGGGTACACTGAAGCTTTCTTT. The chain recombines TRBV5-1 with TRBJ1-1; D call uncertain. The CDR3 consists of 15 residues. Germline CDR1 and CDR2: SGHRS and YFSETQ. Trimming cost V 4 bases and J 3 bases, with 16 bases left between them.

The chain combines TRBV5-1 with TRBJ1-2, with D possibly TRBD1 on 6 matching bases. CDR3 size: 15 residues. V lost 3 bases and J 0 bases, leaving 12 bases between the germline ends. Per germline, CDR1 SGHRS and CDR2 YFSETQ. Here the CDR3 reads CASSYHRESNYGYTF. The CDR3 DNA reads TGCGCCAGCAGCTATCACAGGGAGTCTAACTATGGCTACACCTTC.

A few counts support this clone. Other DNA sequences in this sample translate to the same CDR3. The J gene is TRBJ1-6, the V gene TRBV7-2, with 7 bases identical to TRBD1. Looked up from germline, CDR1 is SGHTA and CDR2 is FQGNSA. J gave up 7 bases and V 5 bases, and 5 bases lay outside the gene matches. The CDR3 runs to 14 residues. The CDR3 DNA is TGTGCCAGCAGCCAAGGGACAGTAAATTCACCCCTCCACTTT. Translated, it gives CASSQGTVNSPLHF.